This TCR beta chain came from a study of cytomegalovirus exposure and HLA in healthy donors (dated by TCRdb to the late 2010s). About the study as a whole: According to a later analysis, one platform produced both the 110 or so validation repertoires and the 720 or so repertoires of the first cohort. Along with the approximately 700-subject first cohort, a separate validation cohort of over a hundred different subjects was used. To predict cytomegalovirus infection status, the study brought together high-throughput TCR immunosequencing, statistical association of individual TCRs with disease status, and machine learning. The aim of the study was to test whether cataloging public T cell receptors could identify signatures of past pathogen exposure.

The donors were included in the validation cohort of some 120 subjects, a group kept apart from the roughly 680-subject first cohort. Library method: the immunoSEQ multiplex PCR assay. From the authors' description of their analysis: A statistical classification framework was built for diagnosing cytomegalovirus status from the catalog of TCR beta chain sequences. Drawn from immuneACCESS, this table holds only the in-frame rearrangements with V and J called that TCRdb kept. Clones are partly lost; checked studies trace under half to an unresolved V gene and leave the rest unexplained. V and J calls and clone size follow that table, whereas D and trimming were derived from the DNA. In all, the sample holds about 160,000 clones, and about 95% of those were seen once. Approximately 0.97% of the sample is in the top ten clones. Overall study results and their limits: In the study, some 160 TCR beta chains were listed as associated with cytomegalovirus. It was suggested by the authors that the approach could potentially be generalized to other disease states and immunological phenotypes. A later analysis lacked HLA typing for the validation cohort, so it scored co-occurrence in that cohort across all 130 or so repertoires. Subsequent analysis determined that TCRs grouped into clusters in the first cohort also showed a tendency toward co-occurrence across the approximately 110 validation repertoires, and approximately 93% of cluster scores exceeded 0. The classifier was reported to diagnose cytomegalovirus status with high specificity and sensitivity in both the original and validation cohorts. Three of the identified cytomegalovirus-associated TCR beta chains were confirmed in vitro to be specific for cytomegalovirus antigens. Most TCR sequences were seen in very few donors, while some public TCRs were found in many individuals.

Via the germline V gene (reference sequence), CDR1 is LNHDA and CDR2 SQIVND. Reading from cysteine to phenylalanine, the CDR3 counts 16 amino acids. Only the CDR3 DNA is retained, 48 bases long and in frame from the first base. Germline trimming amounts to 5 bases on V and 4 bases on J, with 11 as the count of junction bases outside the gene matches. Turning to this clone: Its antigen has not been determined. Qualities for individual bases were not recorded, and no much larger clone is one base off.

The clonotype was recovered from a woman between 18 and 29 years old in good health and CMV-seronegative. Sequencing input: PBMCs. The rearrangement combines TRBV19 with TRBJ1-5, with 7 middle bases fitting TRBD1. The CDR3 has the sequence CASSATNRGGNQPQHF. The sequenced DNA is TGTGCCAGTAGTGCCACGAACAGGGGCGGGAATCAGCCCCAGCATTTT.